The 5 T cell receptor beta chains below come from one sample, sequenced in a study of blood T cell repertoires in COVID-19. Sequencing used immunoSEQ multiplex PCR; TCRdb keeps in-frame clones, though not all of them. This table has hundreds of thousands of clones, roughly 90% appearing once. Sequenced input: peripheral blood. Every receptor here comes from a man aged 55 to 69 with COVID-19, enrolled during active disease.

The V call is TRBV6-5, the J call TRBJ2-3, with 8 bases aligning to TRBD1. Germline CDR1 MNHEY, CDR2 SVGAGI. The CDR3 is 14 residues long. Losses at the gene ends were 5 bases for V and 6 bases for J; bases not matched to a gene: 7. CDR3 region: CASSTTQGADTQYF. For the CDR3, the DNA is TGTGCCAGCAGTACGACGCAGGGGGCGGATACGCAGTATTTT.

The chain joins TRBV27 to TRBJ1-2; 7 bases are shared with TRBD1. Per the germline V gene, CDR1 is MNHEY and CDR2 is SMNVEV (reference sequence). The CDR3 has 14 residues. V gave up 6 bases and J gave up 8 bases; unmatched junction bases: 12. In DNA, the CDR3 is TGTGCCAGCAGGTCGACAGGGCTGAAGGGGGGCTACACCTTC. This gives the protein CASRSTGLKGGYTF.

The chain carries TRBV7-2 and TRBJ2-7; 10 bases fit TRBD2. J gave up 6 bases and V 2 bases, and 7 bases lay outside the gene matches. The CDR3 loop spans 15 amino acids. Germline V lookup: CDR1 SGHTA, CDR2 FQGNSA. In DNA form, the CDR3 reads TGTGCCAGCAGCTTAACTCCCCTAGCGGGGGTCGAGCAGTACTTC. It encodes CASSLTPLAGVEQYF. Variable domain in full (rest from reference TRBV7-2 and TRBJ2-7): GAGVSQSPSNKVTEKGKDVELRCDPISGHTALYWYRQSLGQGLEFLIYFQGNSAPDKSGLPSDRFSAERTGGSVSTLTIQRTQQEDSAVYLCASSLTPLAGVEQYFGPGTRLTVT.

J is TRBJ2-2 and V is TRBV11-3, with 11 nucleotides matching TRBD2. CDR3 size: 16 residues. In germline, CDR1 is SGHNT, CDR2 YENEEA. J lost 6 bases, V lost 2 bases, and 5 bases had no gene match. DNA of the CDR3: TGTGCCAGCAGCTTAAGACTAGCGGGACGGGCCGGGGAGCTGTTTTTT. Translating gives CASSLRLAGRAGELFF.

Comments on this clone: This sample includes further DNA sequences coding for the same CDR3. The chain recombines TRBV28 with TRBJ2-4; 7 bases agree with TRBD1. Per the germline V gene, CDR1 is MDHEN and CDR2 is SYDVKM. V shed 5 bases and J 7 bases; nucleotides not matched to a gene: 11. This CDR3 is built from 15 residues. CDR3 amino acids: CASSHNRGPGNIQYF. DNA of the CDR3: TGTGCCAGCAGTCACAACAGGGGACCGGGGAACATTCAGTACTTC.